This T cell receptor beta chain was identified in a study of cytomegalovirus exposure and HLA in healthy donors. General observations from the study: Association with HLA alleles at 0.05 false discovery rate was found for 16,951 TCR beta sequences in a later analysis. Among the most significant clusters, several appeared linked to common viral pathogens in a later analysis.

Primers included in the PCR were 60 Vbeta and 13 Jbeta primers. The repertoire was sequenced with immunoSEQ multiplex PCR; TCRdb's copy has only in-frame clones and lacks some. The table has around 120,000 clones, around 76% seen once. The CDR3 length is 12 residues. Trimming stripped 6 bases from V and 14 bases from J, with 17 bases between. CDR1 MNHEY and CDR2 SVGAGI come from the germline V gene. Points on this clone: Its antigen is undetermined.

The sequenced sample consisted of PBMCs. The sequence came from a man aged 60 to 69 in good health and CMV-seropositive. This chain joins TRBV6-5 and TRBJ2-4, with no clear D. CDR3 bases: TGTGCCAGCAGCCCCGTAGCAGTCCCCAAGTACTTC. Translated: CASSPVAVPKYF.